The next 24 T cell receptor beta chains were all read from a single sample in a study of a mutant IDH1 vaccine in newly diagnosed glioma. No cognate antigen is known for these TCRs. The time point here: week 23, last vaccination. The content of each vaccine dose was 300 ug of mutant IDH1 20-mer peptide, and topical imiquimod accompanied it. Measured with immunoSEQ multiplex PCR; TCRdb has only the in-frame clones, and not every one. The data hold 45,000 to 65,000 clones, with about three quarters observed a single time. The sample here was PBMCs, taken from a glioma patient whose treatment included an IDH1 peptide vaccine. The receptors stem from a woman aged 40 to 50 with glioma. Some clones in this sample may be carry-over from other donors' samples.

This rearrangement joins TRBV4-1 to TRBJ1-1; 12 bases agree with TRBD1. The CDR3 runs 17 residues. V lost 1 base to trimming and J lost 7 bases; unmatched junction nucleotides: 10. The germline gives CDR1 MGHRA, CDR2 YSYEKL. The CDR3, as DNA: TGCGCCAGCAGCCAAGGACCGGGACAGGGGGCTTTGGGTGAAGCTTTCTTT. It yields the protein CASSQGPGQGALGEAFF.

The chain employs TRBV6-4 and TRBJ1-2; D is undetermined. Germline lookup yields CDR1 MRHNA and CDR2 SNTAGT. The V end lost 6 bases, the J end lost 2 bases, and 4 bases lay between the germline ends. The CDR3 has 11 residues. The CDR3 here is CASRSNYGYTF. The CDR3 DNA sequence: TGTGCCAGCAGGAGCAACTATGGCTACACCTTC.

V and J are TRBV6-5 and TRBJ2-7; 12 nucleotides line up with TRBD2. Losses at the gene ends were 6 bases for V and 3 bases for J; bases not matched to a gene: 6. CDR1 and CDR2 from the germline V gene are MNHEY and SVGAGI. CDR3 size: 15 residues. CDR3 amino acids: CASRLTLAGGYEQYF. CDR3 in DNA: TGTGCCAGCAGGTTAACACTAGCGGGGGGCTACGAGCAGTACTTC.

V is TRBV19 and J is TRBJ1-5; D call uncertain. The CDR3 is 14 amino acids. The ends were cut back, 3 bases at V and 6 bases at J, with 12 bases in the middle. Looked up from germline, CDR1 is LNHDA and CDR2 is SQIVND (reference sequence). The CDR3 here is CASSIQGLAQPQHF. As DNA, the CDR3 is TGTGCCAGTAGTATTCAAGGGCTCGCTCAGCCCCAGCATTTT.

The J gene is TRBJ1-1, the V gene TRBV6-1, with 7 nucleotides matching TRBD1. CDR1 is MNHNS and CDR2 is SASEGT in the germline V gene. The CDR3 sequence is 14 residues long. V lost 4 bases and J lost 4; bases outside the gene matches: 6. The CDR3 DNA reads as TGTGCCAGCAGTGCTCGGACAGGAGTCACTGAAGCTTTCTTT. Its protein is CASSARTGVTEAFF.

V is TRBV9 and J is TRBJ1-2, with 7 nucleotides matching TRBD1. CDR1 SGDLS and CDR2 YYNGEE come from the germline V gene. The CDR3 runs to 14 residues. The J segment lost 3 bases and the V segment lost 3 bases, leaving 5 bases of the junction unmatched. The CDR3 spells CASSAPTGHYGYTF. As DNA, the CDR3 is TGTGCCAGCAGCGCCCCGACAGGGCACTATGGCTACACCTTC.

This chain joins TRBV10-2 and TRBJ2-2; D is ambiguous. V shed 3 bases and J shed 6 bases, with 11 bases lying between them. This CDR3 has 14 amino acids. From germline, CDR1 is WSHSY and CDR2 SAAADI. The CDR3 DNA follows: TGCGCCAGCAGTGATTTGGCAACGGCCGGGGAGCTGTTTTTT. Its protein is CASSDLATAGELFF.

This chain joins TRBV6-5 and TRBJ1-1; a weak D match, TRBD1 (5 bases). Germline CDR1 reads MNHEY; CDR2 reads SVGAGI. The CDR3 runs to 16 residues. The V and J ends lost 0 bases and 1 base respectively, with 12 bases between them. CDR3 sequence reads: CASSYSGGIENTEAFF. The DNA for the CDR3 is TGTGCCAGCAGTTACTCGGGGGGGATCGAGAACACTGAAGCTTTCTTT.

The chain is built from TRBV5-1 and TRBJ1-2, with D hard to call. The CDR3 sequence is 14 residues long. V was shortened by 0 bases and J by 2 bases, with 8 bases between the two germline ends. CDR1 and CDR2 (germline): SGHRS, YFSETQ. As DNA, the CDR3 is TGCGCCAGCAGCTTGGACGGGGTAAACTATGGCTACACCTTC. Its protein is CASSLDGVNYGYTF.

This CDR3 reads CASRGVRYGYTF. In DNA form, the CDR3 reads TGTGCCAGCCGAGGCGTTAGATATGGCTACACCTTC. The chain has TRBV6-1 and TRBJ1-2; no reliable D call. V was trimmed by 8 bases and J by 5 bases, leaving 12 bases between them. CDR1 is MNHNS, CDR2 SASEGT, per germline. The length of the CDR3 is 12 residues.

This chain joins TRBV10-3 and TRBJ1-1, with a tentative D call TRBD1 (5 bases). CDR3 length: 14 residues. V was pared by 10 bases and J by 10 bases, with 25 bases between. Per germline, CDR1 ENHRY and CDR2 SYGVKD. DNA for the CDR3: TGTGCCACCGACCATTTCCTCGGCGGGGGTGGAGCTTTCTTT. Translated, it gives CATDHFLGGGGAFF.

The rearrangement uses TRBV29-1 and TRBJ2-4; D unclear. Trimming removed 5 bases at V and 0 bases at J, with 11 bases between. CDR3 length: 14 residues. Germline V gene sequence: CDR1 SQVTM, CDR2 ANQGSEA. The CDR3 protein is CSVQQSVAKNIQYF. The CDR3 DNA is TGCAGCGTTCAACAGTCCGTAGCCAAAAACATTCAGTACTTC. Variable domain in full (rest from reference TRBV29-1 and TRBJ2-4): SAVISQKPSRDICQRGTSLTIQCQVDSQVTMMFWYRQQPGQSLTLIATANQGSEATYESGFVIDKFPISRPNLTFSTLTVSNMSPEDSSIYLCSVQQSVAKNIQYFGAGTRLSVL.

The chain carries TRBV19 and TRBJ1-1; D might be TRBD1 (5 bases). Germline V CDR1 and CDR2: LNHDA, SQIVND (reference sequence). The CDR3 spans 12 residues. The CDR3: CATRQTNTEAFF. The CDR3 DNA is TGTGCAACCCGACAGACGAACACTGAAGCTTTCTTT.

A few counts support this clone. The chain uses TRBV30 and TRBJ1-1; D unresolved. This CDR3 is 12 amino acids long. The V and J ends lost 0 bases and 5 bases respectively, with 7 bases between them. Germline assignment: CDR1 GTSNPN and CDR2 SVGIG (reference sequence). The CDR3 here is CAWSVMSTEAFF. CDR3 bases: TGTGCCTGGAGTGTAATGAGTACTGAAGCTTTCTTT.

There are a few counts of this clone. The chain is built from TRBV6-6 and TRBJ1-1; D unresolved. V lost 6 bases and J lost 1, with 15 bases in between. Germline lookup yields CDR1 MNHNY and CDR2 SVGAGI (reference sequence). The CDR3 runs to 15 residues. Here the CDR3 DNA reads TGTGCCAGCAGCCCCACCCCTATTTCGAACACTGAAGCTTTCTTT. It specifies CASSPTPISNTEAFF.

This sequence joins TRBV30 and TRBJ2-5; no reliable D call. This CDR3 has 10 amino acids. Germline V gene data show CDR1 as GTSNPN and CDR2 as SVGIG (reference sequence). With 4 bases removed from V and 5 bases from J, the gap between germline ends came to 5 bases. The CDR3 sequence: CAWKEETQYF. For the CDR3, the DNA is TGTGCCTGGAAAGAGGAGACCCAGTACTTC.

This chain connects TRBV9 to TRBJ2-7, with TRBD2 identical over 10 bases. CDR1 SGDLS and CDR2 YYNGEE come from the germline V gene. The ends lost 4 bases at V and 3 bases at J; junction bases unmatched: 4. The length of the CDR3 is 14 residues. This CDR3 reads CASSPRLAGYEQYF. The CDR3, as DNA: TGTGCCAGCAGCCCACGACTAGCGGGCTACGAGCAGTACTTC.

V gene TRBV18 combines with J gene TRBJ1-6, with 8 nucleotides matching TRBD1. Germline V gene sequence: CDR1 KGHSH, CDR2 LQKENI. The CDR3 loop spans 15 amino acids. V shed 5 bases and J 1 base; nucleotides not matched to a gene: 1. The CDR3: CASSGTGSYNSPLHF. CDR3 DNA: TGTGCCAGCTCAGGGACAGGTTCCTATAATTCACCCCTCCACTTT.

This clone was seen only once. This chain uses TRBV18 with TRBJ1-1; D is undetermined. The CDR3 covers 14 residues. V dropped 3 bases and J dropped 0 bases, with 8 bases sitting between them. Germline V gives CDR1 KGHSH, CDR2 LQKENI. DNA for the CDR3: TGTGCCAGCTCACCCGGACCGATGAACACTGAAGCTTTCTTT. It specifies CASSPGPMNTEAFF.

V and J are TRBV5-4 and TRBJ1-2; TRBD1 matches at 12 bases. Germline lookup yields CDR1 SGHNT and CDR2 YYREEE (reference sequence). The CDR3 runs to 15 residues. Unmatched junction bases numbered 9, after V lost 4 bases and J lost 8 bases. The CDR3 here is CASSPPGQGALGYTF. The CDR3 DNA sequence: TGTGCCAGCAGCCCCCCGGGACAGGGGGCTCTCGGCTACACCTTC.

Worth noting for this clone: Germline is not matched at one junction end, which may reflect a read error. The chain recombines TRBV4-1 with TRBJ1-6; D is possibly TRBD1 (6 bases). Germline V gene sequence: CDR1 MGHRA, CDR2 YSYEKL. The CDR3 consists of 17 residues. The CDR3 nucleotides read TGCGCCAGCAGCCAGGGCCCTCGGGCAGGGGATAATTCACCCCTCCATTTT. Amino acids: CASSQGPRAGDNSPLHF.

The rearrangement joins TRBV4-2 to TRBJ1-6; D is uncertain. Germline V gene sequence: CDR1 LGHNA, CDR2 YNFKEQ. CDR3 length: 15 amino acids. Trimming stripped 0 bases from V and 0 bases from J, with 3 bases between. The chain's CDR3 is CASSQESSYNSPLHF. The CDR3, as DNA: TGTGCCAGCAGCCAAGAGAGCTCCTATAATTCACCCCTCCACTTT.

This chain joins TRBV7-2 and TRBJ2-3; D may be TRBD1 or TRBD2 (6 bases each). CDR1 and CDR2 (germline): SGHTA, FQGNSA. The CDR3 runs to 14 residues. The germline V and J ends were trimmed by 5 bases and 6 bases, with 15 bases remaining between them. This CDR3 is CASSPGDWDDTQYF. Written as DNA, the CDR3 is TGTGCCAGCAGCCCAGGGGACTGGGATGATACGCAGTATTTT.

This clone was seen a few times. The chain has TRBV6-5 and TRBJ1-5; D is perhaps TRBD1 (5 bases). The ends were cut back, 5 bases at V and 0 bases at J, with 11 bases in the middle. The germline CDR1 and CDR2 sequences are MNHEY and SVGAGI. The CDR3 length is 15 residues. CDR3 in DNA: TGTGCCAGCAGTAGCCCCGGGGGTAGCAATCAGCCCCAGCATTTT. Protein: CASSSPGGSNQPQHF.